A single sample gave rise to the 32 T cell receptor beta chains below, sequenced in a study of T-cell memory formation after mild COVID-19. TCRdb re-called the 5' RACE reads through MiXCR, storing one row per CDR3 protein. The sample holds about 190,000 distinct CDR3 sequences, 15% to 20% seen once. Sequencing input: PBMCs or a T cell subset sorted from them (not recorded which). These receptor sequences come from an adult woman who had mild COVID-19 (a few samples of this study predate the infection). Cell type and time point are not known.

As concerns this clonotype: One end of the junction is discordant with germline, which a read error may explain. The genes are TRBV7-2 and TRBJ2-6; no clear D. CDR3 length: 14 amino acids. Germline CDR1 SGHTA, CDR2 FQGNSA. As DNA, the CDR3 is TGTGACAGCAGCTTAAGTCCTGGGGCCAACGTCCTGACTTTC. This sequence encodes CDSSLSPGANVLTF. The complete variable domain, with remaining parts taken from reference TRBV7-2 and TRBJ2-6, reads GAGVSQSPSNKVTEKGKDVELRCDPISGHTALYWYRQSLGQGLEFLIYFQGNSAPDKSGLPSDRFSAERTGGSVSTLTIQRTQQEDSAVYLCDSSLSPGANVLTFGAGSRLTVL.

This chain links TRBV5-1 with TRBJ2-1, with a tentative D call TRBD2 (5 bases). This CDR3 contains 20 residues. CDR1 and CDR2 (germline): SGHRS, YFSETQ. Trimming cost V 4 bases and J 2 bases, with 28 bases left between them. CDR3 region: CASSPLVHGGPSGTYNEQFF. The CDR3 nucleotides read TGCGCCAGCAGCCCGCTGGTGCATGGAGGACCCTCAGGCACCTACAATGAGCAGTTCTTC.

The sample holds many counts of this clonotype. This rearrangement joins TRBV7-3 to TRBJ2-2, with 7 positions matching TRBD2. CDR1 is SGHTA, CDR2 FQGTGA, per germline. The V gene end was trimmed by 5 bases and the J gene end by 5 bases; junction bases not matched to a gene: 5. This CDR3 comprises 14 residues. CDR3 nucleotide sequence: TGTGCCAGCAGCCTCCTAGCGGCAACCGGGGAGCTGTTTTTT. Protein: CASSLLAATGELFF.

This clonotype was detected only a few times. This chain links TRBV11-3 with TRBJ2-7; D gene uncertain. CDR1 is SGHNT, CDR2 YENEEA, per germline. Trimming removed 3 bases from V and 0 bases from J, with 12 bases in between. The CDR3 runs 15 residues. CDR3 loop: CASSLGNGFSYEQYF. As DNA, the CDR3 is TGTGCCAGCAGCTTGGGGAATGGGTTCTCCTACGAGCAGTACTTC.

This clonotype was detected a few times. The rearrangement links TRBV3-1 to TRBJ2-1; the D gene is possibly TRBD2 (6 bases). This CDR3 region has 16 residues. CDR1 is LGHDT, CDR2 YNNKEL, per germline (reference sequence). Between the trimmed V and J ends, which lost 0 bases and 5 bases, there was a span of 14 bases. The CDR3 DNA reads TGTGCCAGCAGCCAAGATCGGTCCCCTAGCGACAATGAGCAGTTCTTC. Its translation is CASSQDRSPSDNEQFF.

This clonotype was picked up a small number of times. The chain carries TRBV18 and TRBJ2-7, with a tentative D call TRBD2 (5 bases). CDR1 and CDR2 from the germline V gene are KGHSH and LQKENI. Trimming removed 6 bases from V and 2 bases from J, with 11 bases in between. This CDR3 comprises 13 residues. The CDR3 protein is CASSPGIAYEQYF. CDR3 sequence (DNA): TGTGCCAGCTCCCCGGGGATAGCCTACGAGCAGTACTTC.

This clonotype came up a few times. The chain joins TRBV10-3 to TRBJ2-3; D is unresolved. Germline lookup yields CDR1 ENHRY and CDR2 SYGVKD. This CDR3 has 13 residues. Trimming took 7 bases from V and 2 from J, leaving 10 bases between them. The CDR3 coding sequence is TGTGCCATCACCGTCGATAACACAGATACGCAGTATTTT. Amino acids: CAITVDNTDTQYF.

This chain joins TRBV5-1 and TRBJ2-1, with TRBD2 matching over 9 bases. The CDR3 covers 16 residues. Germline trimming cut 4 bases from V and 4 bases from J; bases unmatched to any gene: 9. Germline V lookup: CDR1 SGHRS, CDR2 YFSETQ. The CDR3 spells CASSPPGLAQYNEQFF. CDR3 nucleotides: TGCGCCAGCAGCCCCCCGGGACTAGCCCAATACAATGAGCAGTTCTTC.

V is TRBV27 and J is TRBJ2-2; 10 nucleotides line up with TRBD2. This CDR3 has 15 amino acids. V lost 6 bases to trimming and J lost 7 bases; unmatched junction nucleotides: 8. The germline V gene encodes CDR1 MNHEY and CDR2 SMNVEV (reference sequence). CDR3 sequence reads: CASSPQAGGNGELFF. In nucleotides, the CDR3 is TGTGCCAGCAGCCCCCAAGCGGGGGGGAACGGGGAGCTGTTTTTT.

The chain joins TRBV2 to TRBJ2-3, with 7 positions matching TRBD2. The J segment lost 2 bases and the V segment lost 8 bases, leaving 1 base of the junction unmatched. CDR3 length: 12 amino acids. Germline V gives CDR1 SNHLY, CDR2 FYNNEI. CDR3: CASREDTDTQYF. CDR3 nucleotides: TGTGCCAGCCGGGAGGACACAGATACGCAGTATTTT.

The chain is built from TRBV4-1 and TRBJ1-1; D is undetermined. Germline V gene data show CDR1 as MGHRA and CDR2 as YSYEKL. V was trimmed by 5 bases and J by 3 bases, leaving 16 bases between them. The CDR3 loop spans 15 amino acids. CDR3 in DNA: TGCGCCAGCAGCTCACGACCAGGAGTTGACACTGAAGCTTTCTTT. It specifies CASSSRPGVDTEAFF.

This rearrangement joins TRBV4-3 to TRBJ2-1, with D maybe TRBD2 (5 bases). The CDR3 runs to 15 residues. The germline CDR1 and CDR2 sequences are LGHNA and YSLEER. The germline V and J ends were trimmed by 1 base and 8 bases, with 15 bases remaining between them. This CDR3 is CASSQAHRARDEQFF. In DNA, the CDR3 is TGCGCCAGCAGCCAAGCCCACCGGGCGCGGGATGAGCAGTTCTTC.

This clonotype was seen a handful of times. This chain joins TRBV6-5 and TRBJ2-7, with 10 bases fitting TRBD2. Germline V CDR1 and CDR2: MNHEY, SVGAGI. The CDR3 is 16 amino acids. With V trimmed by 8 bases and J by 3 bases, 13 bases remained unmatched. CDR3 amino acids: CASSRNGAGGDYEQYF. CDR3 DNA sequence: TGTGCCAGCTCGAGGAATGGAGCGGGAGGGGACTACGAGCAGTACTTC.

The rearrangement joins TRBV18 to TRBJ1-4; D may be TRBD1 (5 bases). Deletions cut 6 bases from V and 8 bases from J, with 19 bases between. This CDR3 contains 15 residues. Germline-derived CDR1 and CDR2 are KGHSH and LQKENI. CDR3 coding DNA: TGTGCCAGCTCCCCTGCCGGGGGGAATGGCGAAAAACTGTTTTTT. Protein sequence: CASSPAGGNGEKLFF.

This chain connects TRBV7-3 to TRBJ2-1; 7 bases are shared with TRBD2. CDR3 length equals 13 residues. Germline CDR1 and CDR2: SGHTA and FQGTGA. V shed 5 bases and J 5 bases; nucleotides not matched to a gene: 3. CDR3 protein: CASSPREDNEQFF. For the CDR3, the DNA is TGTGCCAGCAGCCCCCGGGAGGACAATGAGCAGTTCTTC.

The CDR3 DNA reads TGTGCCAGCAGCGAGACAGCGATTAATGAAAAACTGTTTTTT. Translated: CASSETAINEKLFF. The V gene is TRBV9, the J gene TRBJ1-4; maybe TRBD1 (5 bases). The CDR3 has 14 amino acids. V gave up 3 bases and J gave up 4 bases, with 10 bases separating them. Looked up from germline, CDR1 is SGDLS and CDR2 is YYNGEE.

This clonotype appeared many times. This chain connects TRBV5-1 to TRBJ2-5; 11 bases agree with TRBD1. The junction had 7 bases not matched to a gene; V was cut back by 4 bases and J by 5 bases. The CDR3 runs to 15 residues. CDR1 is SGHRS and CDR2 is YFSETQ in the germline V gene. CDR3 sequence: CASSPRTGGVETQYF. In DNA, the CDR3 is TGCGCCAGCAGCCCGCGGACAGGGGGCGTGGAGACCCAGTACTTC.

The J gene is TRBJ1-5, the V gene TRBV29-1; D ambiguous. This CDR3 is built from 12 residues. Germline assignment: CDR1 SQVTM and CDR2 ANQGSEA. Trimming shortened V by 6 bases and J by 4 bases, and 10 bases separated the two germline ends. The CDR3 protein is CSVAGVNQPQHF. CDR3 DNA sequence: TGCAGCGTAGCTGGGGTAAATCAGCCCCAGCATTTT.

This clonotype has more than one count but fewer than ten. CDR3 protein: CASSQRTPADTQYF. Here the CDR3 DNA reads TGTGCCAGCAGTCAACGGACACCCGCAGATACGCAGTATTTT. The chain uses TRBV12-3 or TRBV12-4 and TRBJ2-3; weak D call: TRBD1 (5 bases). The CDR3 runs 14 residues. Trimming took 5 bases from V and 4 from J, leaving 13 bases between them.

This clonotype was counted a few times. V usage is TRBV12-3 or TRBV12-4 and J usage is TRBJ2-1; unclear D gene. V lost 6 bases, J lost 0 bases, and 9 bases lay in between. The CDR3 length is 14 residues. The DNA for the CDR3 is TGTGCCAGCAGGCCGGTCAGCTCCTACAATGAGCAGTTCTTC. Translation: CASRPVSSYNEQFF.

CDR3 coding DNA: TGCAGCGCCGGGACAGGGGTCTCGGTCACTGAAGCTTTCTTT. Protein sequence: CSAGTGVSVTEAFF. The chain combines TRBV29-1 with TRBJ1-1; 10 bases fit TRBD1. The CDR3 length is 14 residues. Germline trimming cut 7 bases from V and 4 bases from J; bases unmatched to any gene: 9. Germline V gives CDR1 SQVTM, CDR2 ANQGSEA.

V usage is TRBV29-1 and J usage is TRBJ1-2, with a possible D match to TRBD1 (6 bases). CDR1 is SQVTM and CDR2 is ANQGSEA in the germline V gene. This CDR3 spans 11 amino acids. The germline V and J ends were trimmed by 6 bases and 8 bases, with 13 bases remaining between them. CDR3 residues: CSVKGGDGYTF. In DNA form, the CDR3 reads TGCAGCGTCAAGGGGGGGGACGGCTACACCTTC.

The J gene is TRBJ1-1, the V gene TRBV20-1; a possible D gene is TRBD1 (5 bases). CDR1 and CDR2 (germline): DFQATT, SNEGSKA (reference sequence). The germline V and J ends were trimmed by 1 base and 5 bases, with 8 bases remaining between them. CDR3 length: 12 amino acids. CDR3 region: CSARAGGTEAFF. CDR3 nucleotide sequence: TGCAGTGCTAGAGCCGGGGGGACTGAAGCTTTCTTT.

This clonotype was detected a few times. The chain employs TRBV6-1 and TRBJ1-2; 10 nucleotides agree with TRBD1. Germline V CDR1 and CDR2: MNHNS, SASEGT. V lost 3 bases, J lost 4 bases, and 8 bases stayed unmatched. This CDR3 region has 16 residues. Here the CDR3 reads CASSDETGGVVYGYTF. CDR3 sequence (DNA): TGTGCCAGCAGTGATGAGACAGGGGGCGTAGTCTATGGCTACACCTTC.

J is TRBJ2-3 and V is TRBV9, with 7 bases matching TRBD1. V was pared by 3 bases and J by 6 bases, with 13 bases of the junction left unmatched. CDR1 and CDR2 (germline): SGDLS, YYNGEE. This CDR3 has 16 residues. The CDR3 reads CASSGEWTGTFDTQYF. CDR3 nucleotide sequence: TGTGCCAGCAGCGGCGAGTGGACAGGAACCTTCGATACGCAGTATTTT.

V usage is TRBV18 and J usage is TRBJ2-7, with TRBD1 as a possible D gene (6 bases). CDR1 is KGHSH and CDR2 is LQKENI in the germline V gene. The CDR3 length is 14 residues. V gave up 2 bases and J gave up 3 bases, with 11 bases separating them. The CDR3 DNA reads TGTGCCAGCTCACCAGTCGGCAGGGGCTACGAGCAGTACTTC. Its translation is CASSPVGRGYEQYF. Together with reference TRBV18 and TRBJ2-7, the CDR3 gives the full variable domain: NAGVMQNPRHLVRRRGQEARLRCSPMKGHSHVYWYRQLPEEGLKFMVYLQKENIIDESGMPKERFSAEFPKEGPSILRIQQVVRGDSAAYFCASSPVGRGYEQYFGPGTRLTVT.

V gene TRBV9 combines with J gene TRBJ1-1; D gene uncertain. V was shortened by 3 bases and J by 1 base, with 13 bases between the two germline ends. CDR3 length equals 15 residues. Per germline, CDR1 SGDLS and CDR2 YYNGEE. Written as DNA, the CDR3 is TGTGCCAGCAGCGCCAGAGTAGCTCCGAACACTGAAGCTTTCTTT. Translated: CASSARVAPNTEAFF.

The chain employs TRBV20-1 and TRBJ2-1; 12 nucleotides align to TRBD2. Per the germline V gene, CDR1 is DFQATT and CDR2 is SNEGSKA (reference sequence). J gave up 7 bases and V 3 bases, and 10 bases lay outside the gene matches. The CDR3 loop spans 16 amino acids. The CDR3 nucleotides read TGCAGTGCTAGTTTTCCTAGCGGGAGGGCCACAAATGAGCAGTTCTTC. Translated: CSASFPSGRATNEQFF.

This clonotype was recorded a few times. This chain links TRBV6-1 with TRBJ2-7, with 10 bases aligning to TRBD1. Looked up from germline, CDR1 is MNHNS and CDR2 is SASEGT. V was clipped by 2 bases and J by 4 bases; unmatched bases: 8. The CDR3 sequence is 16 residues long. The CDR3 sequence: CASSESRTGGDYEQYF. CDR3 coding DNA: TGTGCCAGCAGTGAAAGTCGGACAGGGGGTGATTACGAGCAGTACTTC.

This clonotype was seen only once. This chain uses TRBV14 with TRBJ2-6; D ambiguous. The V gene's germline CDR1 is SGHDN and CDR2 FVKESK. Trimming left V 4 bases short and J 3 bases short, with 13 bases between. CDR3 length: 16 amino acids. In nucleotides, the CDR3 is TGTGCCAGCAGCCGGGGTAGTATGGTTGGGGCCAACGTCCTGACTTTC. Its translation: CASSRGSMVGANVLTF.

This clonotype was seen more than once but under ten times. V and J are TRBV10-3 and TRBJ2-7; D uncertain. Trimming took off 3 bases at V and 3 bases at J, with 6 bases between the two ends. The CDR3 loop spans 12 amino acids. The V gene's germline CDR1 is ENHRY and CDR2 SYGVKD. The CDR3 region has the DNA TGTGCCATCAGTGAACACCTCTACGAGCAGTACTTC. This translates into CAISEHLYEQYF.

The rearrangement uses TRBV3-1 and TRBJ1-1; a weak D match, TRBD1 (5 bases). Germline V lookup: CDR1 LGHDT, CDR2 YNNKEL (reference sequence). The germline V and J ends were trimmed by 2 bases and 0 bases, with 10 bases remaining between them. The CDR3 runs to 15 residues. For the CDR3, the DNA is TGTGCCAGCAGCCAAACTATGGGGCTGAACACTGAAGCTTTCTTT. Its protein product is CASSQTMGLNTEAFF.